This T cell receptor beta chain was recovered during a study of T cell changes during pregnancy in multiple sclerosis. The table came from immunoSEQ multiplex PCR; TCRdb's copy has only in-frame clones and leaves some out. The sample has about 27,000 clones; about nine tenths are singletons. This CDR3 comprises 12 residues. The germline V and J ends were trimmed by 3 bases and 7 bases, with 9 bases remaining between them. Germline assignment: CDR1 MDHEN and CDR2 SYDVKM. The J gene is TRBJ1-1, the V gene TRBV28; D not resolved. The sequence derives from a female donor in good health, enrolled as a control in a pregnancy study. Here the sequenced sample was CD8+ T cells from peripheral blood mononuclear cells, taken in the first trimester of pregnancy. The CDR3 is CASSLSRNEAFF. The DNA for the CDR3 is TGTGCCAGCAGTTTGTCGCGTAATGAAGCTTTCTTT. The variable domain in full, completed from reference TRBV28 and TRBJ1-1, reads DVKVTQSSRYLVKRTGEKVFLECVQDMDHENMFWYRQDPGLGLRLIYFSYDVKMKEKGDIPEGYSVSREKKERFSLILESASTNQTSMYLCASSLSRNEAFFGQGTRLTVV.